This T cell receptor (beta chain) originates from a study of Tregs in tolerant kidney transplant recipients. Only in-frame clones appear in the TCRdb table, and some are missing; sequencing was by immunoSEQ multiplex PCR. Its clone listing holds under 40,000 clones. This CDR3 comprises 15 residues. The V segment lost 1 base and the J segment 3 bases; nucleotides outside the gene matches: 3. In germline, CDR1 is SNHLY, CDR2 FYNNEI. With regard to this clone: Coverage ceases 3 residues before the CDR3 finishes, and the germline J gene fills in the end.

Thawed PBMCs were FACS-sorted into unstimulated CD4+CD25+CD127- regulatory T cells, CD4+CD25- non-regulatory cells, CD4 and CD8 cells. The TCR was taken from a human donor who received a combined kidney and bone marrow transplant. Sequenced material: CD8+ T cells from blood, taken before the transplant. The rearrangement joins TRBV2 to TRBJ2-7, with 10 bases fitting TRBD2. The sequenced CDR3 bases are TGTGCCAGCAGTGAAGGGACTAGCGGTATCTACGAG. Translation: CASSEGTSGIYE. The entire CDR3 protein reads CASSEGTSGIYEQYF.